This section outlines one TCR beta chain sequence together with its context. Its antigen is currently unknown. Per the original methods: Differences in CDR3 between clinicopathological groups were drawn on to build a classifier intended to discriminate distant-metastatic papillary thyroid cancer patients. TCRdb re-analyzed the PCR reads through MiXCR. The V and J calls follow TCRdb's processing rather than the paper's. Of about 38,000 clones listed, less than 60% are singletons. This record belongs to a study of metastatic and nonmetastatic thyroid tumors. Study background: Malignant and benign thyroid patients had repertoires compared in peripheral blood and tumor or nodule tissue. Study conclusions and caveats: Across blood and tumor, TCR beta diversity in malignant thyroid tumors was reportedly significantly higher than in benign nodules.

Each patient came to thyroid surgery without any prior treatment (of any kind). The TCR comes from a male donor with papillary thyroid cancer or a benign thyroid nodule (not recorded which). Some clones in this sample may be carry-over from other donors' samples. Sequenced: tumor tissue.

This CDR3 reads CASSPGSGYTEAFF. Here the CDR3 DNA reads TGTGCCAGCAGCCCGGGATCGGGTTATACTGAAGCTTTCTTT. The chain is built from TRBV7-9 and TRBJ1-1, with D unclear. The V end lost 5 bases, the J end lost 5 bases, and 15 bases lay between the germline ends. Germline V gene sequence: CDR1 SEHNR, CDR2 FQNEAQ (reference sequence). The CDR3 spans 14 residues.